The next 6 T cell receptor beta chains were all read from a single sample in a study of T-cell reconstitution after alpha-beta-depleted transplantation in children. Unique molecular identifiers were used to barcode this TCRbeta library. TCRdb independently ran MiXCR on the PCR reads; one entry per CDR3 protein. Altogether around 370,000 distinct CDR3 sequences are present, 9% to 12% being singletons, with the ten largest covering roughly 2.5%. Sequences were derived from PBMCs from the stem cell graft donor, sampled from the stem cell graft. These TCRs come from a human donor who donated a stem cell graft to a child with acute lymphoblastic leukemia.

This clonotype was counted a few times. The gene calls are TRBV5-1 and TRBJ2-2; D is undetermined. The length of the CDR3 is 13 residues. V was shortened by 9 bases and J by 4 bases, with 13 bases between the two germline ends. Looked up from germline, CDR1 is SGHRS and CDR2 is YFSETQ. The CDR3 nucleotides read TGCGCCACCGCGACGGGTACCACCGGGGAGCTGTTTTTT. It specifies CATATGTTGELFF.

This clonotype was found many times. This sequence joins TRBV5-5 and TRBJ2-5, with D possibly being TRBD1 (5 bases). With 4 bases removed from V and 2 bases from J, the gap between germline ends came to 15 bases. Germline assignment: CDR1 SGHKS and CDR2 YYEKEE (reference sequence). The CDR3 has 15 amino acids. CDR3 loop: CASSRQWLGQETQYF. CDR3 in DNA: TGTGCCAGCAGCCGACAGTGGTTGGGGCAAGAGACCCAGTACTTC.

This clonotype was detected only a few times. Germline is not matched at one junction end, which may reflect a read error. The genes are TRBV3-1 and TRBJ2-1; 8 positions match TRBD2. Germline V gene data show CDR1 as LGHDT and CDR2 as YNNKEL (reference sequence). This CDR3 is 17 amino acids long. In nucleotides, the CDR3 is TGTGCCACCAGCCAAGAAGCAGGACTAGCAGATTACAATGAGCAGTTCTTC. It encodes CATSQEAGLADYNEQFF.

This clonotype was detected many times. The chain combines TRBV24-1 with TRBJ2-2, with D perhaps matching TRBD2 (6 bases). The V end was cut by 11 bases, the J end by 5 bases, with 14 bases between. Germline assignment: CDR1 KGHDR and CDR2 SFDVKD. There are 13 residues in the CDR3. The CDR3 bases are TGTGCCAGCGGGATTTTGGGGACCGGGGAGCTGTTTTTT. Encoded protein: CASGILGTGELFF.

The rearrangement joins TRBV12-3 or TRBV12-4 to TRBJ2-3; no clear D gene. The V gene lost 3 bases and the J gene lost 2 bases, with 12 bases spanning the gap. There are 15 residues in the CDR3. This CDR3 reads CASSLSSAHTDTQYF. CDR3 sequence (DNA): TGTGCCAGCAGTTTGTCGAGCGCACACACAGATACGCAGTATTTT.

This rearrangement joins TRBV27 to TRBJ1-6; tentative D call: TRBD1 (5 bases). The V and J ends lost 7 bases and 14 bases respectively, with 12 bases between them. The CDR3 loop spans 11 amino acids. The germline gives CDR1 MNHEY, CDR2 SMNVEV (reference sequence). CDR3 nucleotides: TGTGCCAGCAAATCGACAGCGTCCCTCCACTTT. This translates into CASKSTASLHF.